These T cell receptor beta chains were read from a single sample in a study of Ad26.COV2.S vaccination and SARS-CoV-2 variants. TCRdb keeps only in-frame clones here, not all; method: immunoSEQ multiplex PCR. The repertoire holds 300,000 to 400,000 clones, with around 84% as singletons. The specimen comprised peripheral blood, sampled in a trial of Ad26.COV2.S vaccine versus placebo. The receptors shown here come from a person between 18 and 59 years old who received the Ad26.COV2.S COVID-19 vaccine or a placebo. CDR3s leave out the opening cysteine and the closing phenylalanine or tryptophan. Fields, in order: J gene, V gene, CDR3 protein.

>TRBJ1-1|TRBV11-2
ASSLDRGGRGAF
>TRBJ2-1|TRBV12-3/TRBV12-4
ASSQDNEQF
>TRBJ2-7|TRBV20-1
SASLGKYEQY
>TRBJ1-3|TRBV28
ASSEPPGQGIMTGNTIY
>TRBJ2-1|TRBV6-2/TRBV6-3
ASSYGLAGTYNEQF
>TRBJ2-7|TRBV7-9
ASSYQSGSRAYEQY
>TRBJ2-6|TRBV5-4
ASSPTASSGANVLT
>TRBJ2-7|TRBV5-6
ASSLVWAWAAGKPYEQY
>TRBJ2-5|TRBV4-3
ASSHQVLETQY
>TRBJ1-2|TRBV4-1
ASSQEGIGGASNYGYT
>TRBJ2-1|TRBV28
ASSLPRGAYNEQF
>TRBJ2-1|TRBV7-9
ASSPPSFEQF
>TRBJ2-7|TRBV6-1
ASSERRVVQY
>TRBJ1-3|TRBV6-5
ASTNRGSGNTIY
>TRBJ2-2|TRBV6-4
ASSLHPGIAGELF
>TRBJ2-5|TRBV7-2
ASSLVASGGPIVETQY
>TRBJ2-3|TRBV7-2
ASSLVGGSEARY
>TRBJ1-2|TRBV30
AWSVQGHGYT
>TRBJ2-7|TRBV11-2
ASSPGRGGLNYEQY
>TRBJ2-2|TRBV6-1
ASSERPTGGSNTGELF
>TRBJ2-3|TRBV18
ASSPIAGLTTDTQY